Shown below are 10 T cell receptor beta chains from a single sample sequenced in a study of response to subunit inactivated influenza vaccine. Each CDR3 protein gets one entry after TCRdb re-called the RT-PCR reads with MiXCR. The table includes about 800,000 distinct CDR3 sequences, roughly 20% detected once. This sample comprised PBMCs from blood, obtained more than 4 days after vaccination. These receptors came from a man in his fifties who received an inactivated influenza vaccine.

This clonotype has only a few counts. The chain employs TRBV4-3 and TRBJ2-7; D not resolved. The V gene's germline CDR1 is LGHNA and CDR2 YSLEER. The V end was cut by 1 base, the J end by 4 bases, with 8 bases between. This CDR3 comprises 13 residues. The CDR3 coding sequence is TGCGCCAGCAGCCAAGTCGTGACTTACGAGCAGTACTTC. It translates to CASSQVVTYEQYF.

This clonotype was found a few times. The V call is TRBV15, the J call TRBJ1-3; tentative D call: TRBD1 (5 bases). This CDR3 has 17 residues. The germline CDR1 and CDR2 sequences are LNHNV and YYDKDF (reference sequence). Trimming pared 3 bases from V and 0 bases from J, leaving 15 bases between. CDR3 loop: CATSSRATIRSGNTIYF. The DNA of the CDR3 is TGTGCCACCAGCAGCAGGGCTACAATTCGCTCTGGAAACACCATATATTTT.

Ten or more counts support this clonotype. The rearrangement uses TRBV29-1 and TRBJ1-5, with TRBD1 identical over 9 bases. Germline CDR1 reads SQVTM; CDR2 reads ANQGSEA. There are 13 residues in the CDR3. The trim removed 6 bases at V and 6 bases at J, leaving 6 bases unmatched. The CDR3 sequence is CSVRQGEAQPQHF. As DNA, the CDR3 is TGCAGCGTCCGACAGGGGGAGGCTCAGCCCCAGCATTTT.

This chain links TRBV15 with TRBJ1-2, with 7 bases aligning to TRBD1. The V gene end was trimmed by 1 base and the J gene end by 4 bases; junction bases not matched to a gene: 6. The germline V gene has CDR1 LNHNV and CDR2 YYDKDF (reference sequence). CDR3 length equals 15 residues. The CDR3 sequence: CATSRGLAGGYGYTF. The CDR3 DNA reads as TGTGCCACCAGCAGAGGTCTAGCAGGGGGCTATGGCTACACCTTC.

The chain couples TRBV5-5 to TRBJ2-2, with a possible D match to TRBD2 (5 bases). This CDR3 comprises 15 residues. Germline CDR1 reads SGHKS; CDR2 reads YYEKEE (reference sequence). V lost 4 bases to trimming and J lost 6 bases, with 16 bases between them. The CDR3 sequence is CASSPGVAKPGELFF. In nucleotides, the CDR3 is TGTGCCAGCAGCCCAGGAGTAGCGAAGCCCGGGGAGCTGTTTTTT.

This clonotype was recorded many times. This sequence joins TRBV10-3 and TRBJ2-5; D may be TRBD1 (6 bases). Trimming cost V 3 bases and J 1 base, with 6 bases left between them. Germline V gene lookup returns CDR1 ENHRY and CDR2 SYGVKD. The CDR3 has 13 amino acids. The CDR3 here is CAISEGGQETQYF. CDR3 in DNA: TGTGCCATCAGTGAAGGGGGCCAAGAGACCCAGTACTTC.

The CDR3 DNA reads TGTGCCAGCAGCGAAGAGGGCGTAGATACGCAGTATTTT. This gives the protein CASSEEGVDTQYF. The chain joins TRBV9 to TRBJ2-3; D perhaps matches TRBD2 (5 bases). CDR1 is SGDLS and CDR2 is YYNGEE in the germline V gene. The CDR3 totals 13 residues. The V end lost 3 bases, the J end lost 5 bases, and 10 bases lay between the germline ends.

This clonotype was counted ten times or more. This rearrangement joins TRBV20-1 to TRBJ2-1; D is uncertain. The V and J ends lost 6 bases and 6 bases respectively, with 21 bases between them. The CDR3 has 15 residues. Germline-derived CDR1 and CDR2 are DFQATT and SNEGSKA (reference sequence). CDR3 loop: CSAQHGANRRNEQFF. CDR3 in DNA: TGCAGTGCACAGCACGGCGCTAACCGGCGCAATGAGCAGTTCTTC.

This clonotype has a handful of counts. J is TRBJ2-1 and V is TRBV11-2; tentative D call: TRBD2 (6 bases). The CDR3 has 17 residues. V was shortened by 1 base and J by 6 bases, with 19 bases between the two germline ends. The germline CDR1 and CDR2 sequences are SGHAT and FQNNGV. The CDR3 spells CASSLVGSGRESNEQFF. The DNA of the CDR3 is TGTGCCAGCAGCTTAGTTGGTAGCGGTCGGGAGTCCAATGAGCAGTTCTTC.

The V and J genes are TRBV9 and TRBJ2-7; D may be TRBD1 (6 bases). The CDR3 extends over 15 amino acids. V was clipped by 0 bases and J by 0 bases, with 10 bases between them. Per the germline V gene, CDR1 is SGDLS and CDR2 is YYNGEE. As DNA, the CDR3 is TGTGCCAGCAGCGTAGGGTGGGACACCTCCTACGAGCAGTACTTC. Translated, it gives CASSVGWDTSYEQYF.